This record covers a single T cell receptor beta chain. This sample is part of a study of radiation and T cells in renal cell carcinoma. Trimming pared 6 bases from V and 2 bases from J, leaving 16 bases between. The CDR3 runs to 14 residues. The V gene's germline CDR1 is SQVTM and CDR2 ANQGSEA. Time point in this sample: blood 4 weeks post-SBRT, at nephrectomy. Documented treatment: 15 Gy SBRT to primary tumor, nephrectomy 4 weeks later. Nephrectomy followed 15 Gy stereotactic body radiation by 4 weeks. After SBRT, blood was collected at 2 and 4 weeks, plus baseline. Profiled with immunoSEQ multiplex PCR; TCRdb holds only in-frame clones, not every one. The sample shows around 81,000 clones, just under 85% of them seen only once.

The rearrangement uses TRBV29-1 and TRBJ1-1; D is unresolved. The starting material was blood, obtained from a patient whose treatment included radiotherapy and nephrectomy. This TCR derives from a man between 50 and 59 years old with renal cell carcinoma. Here the CDR3 reads CSVRRGGLNTEAFF. In nucleotides, the CDR3 is TGCAGCGTCCGGCGCGGAGGGCTCAACACTGAAGCTTTCTTT.